Listed here are 26 T cell receptor beta chains from one sample, sequenced in a study of blood T cell repertoires in COVID-19. Sequencing was performed with immunoSEQ multiplex PCR; in TCRdb, only in-frame clones are kept and a portion is missing. Seen here are about 50,000 clones, 76% observed once, and the top ten hold around 20%. Material for sequencing was peripheral blood. Every receptor here comes from a man aged 45-65 years with active or convalescent COVID-19.

V gene TRBV16 combines with J gene TRBJ2-7; the match to TRBD1 covers 8 bases. The germline CDR1 and CDR2 sequences are KGHSY and FQNENV. Trimming cost V 4 bases and J 5 bases; bases outside gene matches: 1. The CDR3 runs to 12 residues. This CDR3 is CASSRTGNEQYF. In nucleotides, the CDR3 is TGTGCCAGCAGCCGGACAGGGAACGAGCAGTACTTC.

The rearrangement joins TRBV18 to TRBJ2-1; TRBD2 agrees at 7 bases. V was clipped by 3 bases and J by 4 bases; unmatched bases: 3. CDR3 size: 14 residues. Germline loops: CDR1 KGHSH, CDR2 LQKENI. The CDR3 DNA reads TGTGCCAGCTCACCCCGGGAGGATTACAATGAGCAGTTCTTC. This sequence encodes CASSPREDYNEQFF.

This chain uses TRBV5-6 with TRBJ1-6, with 10 bases fitting TRBD1. The CDR3 has 14 amino acids. The junction had 4 bases not matched to a gene; V was cut back by 3 bases and J by 10 bases. Germline lookup yields CDR1 SGHDT and CDR2 YYEEEE. The CDR3 DNA reads TGTGCCAGCAGCTCGGACAGGGGGGAATCACCCCTCCACTTT. Its translation is CASSSDRGESPLHF. Full variable domain (rest looked up from reference TRBV5-6 and TRBJ1-6): DAGVTQSPTHLIKTRGQQVTLRCSPKSGHDTVSWYQQALGQGPQFIFQYYEEEERQRGNFPDRFSGHQFPNYSSELNVNALLLGDSALYLCASSSDRGESPLHFGNGTRLTVT.

This clone was observed once. The CDR3 DNA sequence: TGTGCCAGCAGCCAAGTCTCGGGGACAGATACGCAGTATTTT. Protein: CASSQVSGTDTQYF. V and J are TRBV3-1 (or the pseudogene TRBV3-2) and TRBJ2-3, with D maybe TRBD2 (5 bases). V gave up 1 base and J gave up 3 bases, with 8 bases separating them. The length of the CDR3 is 14 residues. Germline CDR1 LGHDT, CDR2 YNNKEL (reference sequence).

The rearrangement uses TRBV25-1 and TRBJ1-6; no reliable D call. In germline, CDR1 is MGHDK, CDR2 SYGVNS. Between the trimmed V and J ends, which lost 7 bases and 0 bases, there was a span of 4 bases. The CDR3 sequence is 13 residues long. Written as DNA, the CDR3 is TGTGCCAGCACTAGCTCCTATAATTCACCCCTCCACTTT. Its protein product is CASTSSYNSPLHF.

The J gene is TRBJ2-5, the V gene TRBV14; D perhaps matches TRBD1 (6 bases). The germline V gene has CDR1 SGHDN and CDR2 FVKESK. This CDR3 region has 15 residues. Trimming removed 2 bases from V and 1 base from J, with 11 bases in between. Here the CDR3 DNA reads TGTGCCAGCAGCCAAACAGGGAGACCCCAAGAGACCCAGTACTTC. This encodes CASSQTGRPQETQYF.

This rearrangement joins TRBV25-1 to TRBJ1-1; unclear D gene. Germline-derived CDR1 and CDR2 are MGHDK and SYGVNS. V was shortened by 8 bases and J by 1 base, with 17 bases between the two germline ends. The CDR3 extends over 15 amino acids. The CDR3 DNA follows: TGTGCCAGCGGGTCGGCCGCATCGGGGAACACTGAAGCTTTCTTT. Its translation is CASGSAASGNTEAFF. Using reference TRBV25-1 and TRBJ1-1 for the parts outside the CDR3, the full variable domain is EADIYQTPRYLVIGTGKKITLECSQTMGHDKMYWYQQDPGMELHLIHYSYGVNSTEKGDLSSESTVSRIRTEHFPLTLESARPSHTSQYLCASGSAASGNTEAFFGQGTRLTVV.

Only a few counts were recorded for this clone. The chain carries TRBV19 and TRBJ1-1, with D perhaps matching TRBD1 (5 bases). The CDR3 totals 14 residues. Trimming pared 1 base from V and 3 bases from J, leaving 9 bases between. The germline gives CDR1 LNHDA, CDR2 SQIVND (reference sequence). The CDR3 nucleotides read TGTGCCAGTAGTATAGGCGACAGTTACACTGAAGCTTTCTTT. This sequence encodes CASSIGDSYTEAFF.

This rearrangement joins TRBV4-1 to TRBJ2-1; D might be TRBD2 (5 bases). The germline V gene encodes CDR1 MGHRA and CDR2 YSYEKL. The CDR3 loop spans 12 amino acids. The germline V and J ends were trimmed by 0 bases and 10 bases, with 7 bases remaining between them. The CDR3 loop is CASSQEGLEQFF. DNA for the CDR3: TGCGCCAGCAGCCAAGAAGGACTCGAGCAGTTCTTC.

The rearrangement links TRBV19 to TRBJ2-7; 10 bases map to TRBD2. This CDR3 region has 16 residues. Germline CDR1 reads LNHDA; CDR2 reads SQIVND (reference sequence). The V and J ends lost 5 bases and 1 base, in that order; junction bases with no gene match: 8. DNA for the CDR3: TGTGCCAGTAGTCCAACCCGGACTAGCGGATCCTACGAGCAGTACTTC. Protein product: CASSPTRTSGSYEQYF. Full variable domain (rest looked up from reference TRBV19 and TRBJ2-7): DGGITQSPKYLFRKEGQNVTLSCEQNLNHDAMYWYRQDPGQGLRLIYYSQIVNDFQKGDIAEGYSVSREKKESFPLTVTSAQKNPTAFYLCASSPTRTSGSYEQYFGPGTRLTVT.

This sequence joins TRBV2 and TRBJ2-7, with 9 bases identical to TRBD1. The CDR3 contains 14 residues. CDR1 is SNHLY and CDR2 is FYNNEI in the germline V gene. J lost 10 bases, V lost 6 bases, and 13 bases had no gene match. The CDR3 DNA follows: TGTGCCAGCAGGGACAGGGGCCGACTCTCCAAACAGTACTTC. This translates into CASRDRGRLSKQYF.

The rearrangement joins TRBV12-3 or TRBV12-4 to TRBJ2-7, with a weak D call TRBD2 (5 bases). With 8 bases removed from V and 1 base from J, the gap between germline ends came to 12 bases. The CDR3 extends over 13 amino acids. CDR3 DNA sequence: TGTGCCAGCGGTGCTAGCTGGTCCTACGAGCAGTACTTC. As protein: CASGASWSYEQYF.

The gene calls are TRBV6-5 and TRBJ1-1; possible D gene TRBD1, 5 bases. The CDR3 sequence is 13 residues long. Deletions cut 9 bases from V and 6 bases from J, with 17 bases between. Germline CDR1 is MNHEY and CDR2 is SVGAGI. CDR3 amino acids: CASFRVWESEAFF. DNA of the CDR3: TGTGCCAGTTTCAGGGTATGGGAATCTGAAGCTTTCTTT.

This clone was recorded only once. J is TRBJ2-3 and V is TRBV9; D ambiguous. This CDR3 comprises 15 residues. Trimming shortened V by 0 bases and J by 4 bases, and 12 bases separated the two germline ends. The germline CDR1 and CDR2 sequences are SGDLS and YYNGEE. CDR3 in amino acids: CASSVASLLADTQYF. The CDR3 nucleotides are TGTGCCAGCAGCGTAGCTAGTCTCCTCGCAGATACGCAGTATTTT.

There are a few counts of this clone. The chain is built from TRBV5-5 and TRBJ1-1, with 7 bases lining up with TRBD1. The V gene end was trimmed by 0 bases and the J gene end by 9 bases; junction bases not matched to a gene: 8. CDR1 and CDR2 (germline): SGHKS, YYEKEE (reference sequence). This CDR3 has 14 residues. CDR3 DNA: TGTGCCAGCAGCTTGGATAGGGCCAGGGGGAAAGCTTTCTTT. This codes for CASSLDRARGKAFF.

This chain connects TRBV19 to TRBJ2-3, with TRBD2 matching 10 bases. Germline CDR1 LNHDA, CDR2 SQIVND (reference sequence). CDR3 size: 13 residues. With V trimmed by 10 bases and J by 3 bases, 4 bases remained unmatched. CDR3 bases: TGTGCCACAGCTAGCGGGGGAACAGATACGCAGTATTTT. This sequence encodes CATASGGTDTQYF.

This chain uses TRBV21-1 with TRBJ1-5; the D segment call TRBD1 is taken from the table without a DNA check. TRBV21-1 is a pseudogene. The CDR3 contains 12 residues. Here the CDR3 reads CARGLQGWPQHF. CDR3 sequence (DNA): TGTGCCAGGGGCCTCCAGGGATGGCCCCAGCATTTT.

The table lists this clone with a count of one. The chain carries TRBV15 and TRBJ1-3; 7 nucleotides agree with TRBD1. Germline CDR1 reads LNHNV; CDR2 reads YYDKDF (reference sequence). Losses at the gene ends were 4 bases for V and 0 bases for J; bases not matched to a gene: 6. This CDR3 is 16 amino acids long. CDR3 amino acids: CATSKLQGPSGNTIYF. DNA for the CDR3: TGTGCCACCAGCAAACTACAGGGGCCCTCTGGAAACACCATATATTTT.

The DNA of the CDR3 is TGTGCCAGCAGCCCGACAGGGGTTGCTTCCGGGGAGCTGTTTTTT. This translates into CASSPTGVASGELFF. This sequence joins TRBV7-3 and TRBJ2-2; TRBD1 agrees at 8 bases. CDR3 length: 15 residues. The germline V gene encodes CDR1 SGHTA and CDR2 FQGTGA. V trimming: 5 bases; J trimming: 6 bases; junction bases outside the gene matches: 8.

This clone was recorded a few times. The V call is TRBV7-8, the J call TRBJ1-1; D gene unclear. Germline V gives CDR1 SGHVS, CDR2 FQNEAQ. Trimming cost V 1 base and J 0 bases, with 15 bases left between them. This CDR3 is built from 17 residues. The CDR3 DNA reads TGTGCCAGCAGCTTAGATTTCGGTCCGGGGATGAACACTGAAGCTTTCTTT. Its protein product is CASSLDFGPGMNTEAFF.

The genes are TRBV15 and TRBJ1-5; no clear D gene. Germline CDR1 LNHNV, CDR2 YYDKDF (reference sequence). Between the trimmed V and J ends, which lost 4 bases and 8 bases, there was a span of 12 bases. The CDR3 runs to 13 residues. The DNA of the CDR3 is TGTGCCACCAGCATTGGGCTGTGGGAGCCCCAGCATTTT. Amino acid sequence: CATSIGLWEPQHF.

The rearrangement joins TRBV19 to TRBJ2-5, with 9 bases fitting TRBD1. The V segment lost 10 bases and the J segment 2 bases; nucleotides outside the gene matches: 5. The CDR3 covers 13 residues. In germline, CDR1 is LNHDA, CDR2 SQIVND (reference sequence). The DNA for the CDR3 is TGTGCCACGGAAGGACAGGGGCAAGAGACCCAGTACTTC. This codes for CATEGQGQETQYF.

This clone was seen a handful of times. This chain connects TRBV19 to TRBJ1-2, with D perhaps matching TRBD1 (6 bases). The V end lost 3 bases, the J end lost 5 bases, and 13 bases lay between the germline ends. The length of the CDR3 is 14 residues. Germline V lookup: CDR1 LNHDA, CDR2 SQIVND (reference sequence). In nucleotides, the CDR3 is TGTGCCAGTAGTATTACCCGGCAGGGGTATGGCTACACCTTC. It codes for CASSITRQGYGYTF.

In its sample, this clone was seen once. The J gene is TRBJ2-1, the V gene TRBV7-9; 7 nucleotides align to TRBD1. With V trimmed by 5 bases and J by 8 bases, 3 bases remained unmatched. The CDR3 consists of 12 residues. Germline V gene data show CDR1 as SEHNR and CDR2 as FQNEAQ (reference sequence). CDR3 residues: CASSPTGYEQFF. As DNA, the CDR3 is TGTGCCAGCAGCCCGACAGGGTATGAGCAGTTCTTC.

The chain has TRBV6-2 or TRBV6-3 and TRBJ2-3, with D possibly matching TRBD2 (6 bases). The germline CDR1 and CDR2 sequences are MNHEY and SVGEGT. The CDR3 length is 14 residues. Trimming stripped 4 bases from V and 2 bases from J, with 10 bases between. CDR3 amino acids: CASSWAGNTDTQYF. In nucleotides, the CDR3 is TGTGCCAGCAGTTGGGCGGGGAACACAGATACGCAGTATTTT.

The chain is built from TRBV10-2 and TRBJ1-3; D gene ambiguous. The CDR3 is made up of 13 amino acids. Looked up from germline, CDR1 is WSHSY and CDR2 is SAAADI. V was clipped by 7 bases and J by 0 bases, with 7 bases between them. CDR3 in DNA: TGCGCCAGCATTCAGGACTCTGGAAACACCATATATTTT. As protein: CASIQDSGNTIYF.